The clone carrying this T cell receptor beta chain appeared a single time. What it binds is unknown. This sample was included in a study of response to subunit inactivated influenza vaccine. General observations from the study: Authors suggested each seasonal flu vaccination may recruit only limited numbers of new T cells.

TCRdb reprocessed the RT-PCR reads via MiXCR and lists one record per CDR3 protein. This sample has about 530,000 distinct CDR3 sequences, with under 15% found just once. The CDR3 is 18 amino acids. V lost 6 bases, J lost 1 base, and 10 bases stayed unmatched. Per germline, CDR1 MNHEY and CDR2 SVGAGI. The chain recombines TRBV6-5 with TRBJ2-3, with TRBD2 matching over 13 bases. The sequencing used PBMCs from blood, collected more than 35 days after vaccination. The origin of this receptor is a man aged 45 to 65 who received an inactivated influenza vaccine. CDR3 bases: TGTGCCAGCAGCTTACTAGCGGGGGGGGCGACTCGCACAGATACGCAGTATTTT. It specifies CASSLLAGGATRTDTQYF.